This T cell receptor beta chain stems from a study of regulatory T cells in long-lasting Graves disease. iRepertoire HTBI primers and Arm-PCR of CDR3 regions built TCR beta libraries. In TCRdb, the multiplex PCR reads were re-called with MiXCR into one record per CDR3 protein. The sample consists of about 350,000 distinct CDR3 sequences, about 16% of them appearing once. In this sample, this clonotype turned up many times. The time point denotes: newly diagnosed GD, antithyroid drugs for less than 3 months. Following extraction of RNA from PBMCs, that RNA was used to make the TCR library. V was pared by 4 bases and J by 4 bases, with 9 bases between. This CDR3 region has 13 residues. CDR1 is SGHKS, CDR2 YYEKEE, per germline (reference sequence). The sample was also reused in another study, on T cells in Graves' hyperthyroidism and ophthalmopathy.

The chain employs TRBV5-5 and TRBJ2-1; D perhaps matches TRBD2 (6 bases). This specimen was peripheral blood mononuclear cells (PBMCs), taken at new diagnosis, from a patient treated with antithyroid drugs. The sequence was collected from a young woman with Graves disease. The CDR3 sequence is CASSRDSYNEQFF. Written as DNA, the CDR3 is TGTGCCAGCAGCCGGGACTCTTACAATGAGCAGTTCTTC.